Below are 19 T cell receptor beta chains sequenced from a single sample in a study of T cell responses to AZD1222 COVID-19 vaccine. The table came from immunoSEQ multiplex PCR; TCRdb's copy has only in-frame clones and leaves some out. The sample lists about 82,000 clones, more than 85% occurring once. Sequencing used peripheral blood, obtained on day 0 of AZD1222 vaccination. The receptors originated from an adult in good health.

J is TRBJ1-2 and V is TRBV7-9; D is possibly TRBD1 (6 bases). CDR1 and CDR2 from the germline V gene are SEHNR and FQNEAQ (reference sequence). This CDR3 has 14 amino acids. The germline V and J ends were trimmed by 10 bases and 0 bases, with 15 bases remaining between them. Written as DNA, the CDR3 is TGTGCCACCGAACAGGGCCCTCCTAACTATGGCTACACCTTC. Amino acid sequence: CATEQGPPNYGYTF.

The chain is built from TRBV7-3 and TRBJ1-1, with a weak D call TRBD1 (5 bases). Germline-derived CDR1 and CDR2 are SGHTA and FQGTGA. The V end was cut by 4 bases, the J end by 1 base, with 10 bases between. This CDR3 spans 14 amino acids. CDR3 DNA sequence: TGTGCCAGCAGCTCTCGCGGGGGGAACACTGAAGCTTTCTTT. It codes for CASSSRGGNTEAFF.

The gene calls are TRBV11-3 and TRBJ2-6; unclear D gene. From germline, CDR1 is SGHNT and CDR2 YENEEA. CDR3 length: 15 amino acids. V lost 1 base, J lost 0 bases, and 4 bases lay in between. The CDR3 DNA reads TGTGCCAGCAGCTTAGGAAGCTCTGGGGCCAACGTCCTGACTTTC. Its protein product is CASSLGSSGANVLTF.

V is TRBV7-2 and J is TRBJ1-2; 9 nucleotides line up with TRBD1. Trimming removed 2 bases from V and 4 bases from J; junction bases left unmatched: 14. The germline V gene has CDR1 SGHTA and CDR2 FQGNSA. The CDR3 extends over 18 amino acids. The CDR3 DNA sequence: TGTGCCAGCAGCTTATCCGGGACAGGGAACCCATCTTCCTATGGCTACACCTTC. This encodes CASSLSGTGNPSSYGYTF.

This rearrangement joins TRBV7-9 to TRBJ1-5; no clear D gene. The CDR3 is 13 residues long. Germline V gives CDR1 SEHNR, CDR2 FQNEAQ (reference sequence). V was pared by 0 bases and J by 6 bases, with 6 bases between. CDR3 amino acids: CASSLAAGQPQHF. In DNA, the CDR3 is TGTGCCAGCAGCTTAGCTGCGGGTCAGCCCCAGCATTTT.

As regards this clone: This same CDR3 is encoded by further DNA sequences in the sample. The rearrangement uses TRBV19 and TRBJ1-2; D not certain. The length of the CDR3 is 12 residues. The V end was cut by 2 bases, the J end by 5 bases, with 6 bases between. Looked up from germline, CDR1 is LNHDA and CDR2 is SQIVND (reference sequence). The CDR3 sequence is CASSITGYGYTF. The CDR3 DNA sequence: TGTGCCAGTAGTATAACTGGATATGGCTACACCTTC.

The chain is built from TRBV7-8 and TRBJ1-2; D unclear. Germline V gene sequence: CDR1 SGHVS, CDR2 FQNEAQ. CDR3 length: 14 amino acids. Trimming stripped 1 base from V and 6 bases from J, with 12 bases between. The CDR3 loop reads CASSLEGSPHGYTF. The CDR3 DNA reads TGTGCCAGCAGCTTAGAGGGCAGCCCCCATGGCTACACCTTC.

The V gene is TRBV11-2, the J gene TRBJ1-1; 8 bases agree with TRBD1. CDR1 is SGHAT and CDR2 is FQNNGV in the germline V gene. CDR3 length equals 17 residues. V trimming: 1 base; J trimming: 3 bases; junction bases outside the gene matches: 10. DNA for the CDR3: TGTGCCAGCAGCTTAGGTCAGGGGGCGGAAGCGGACACTGAAGCTTTCTTT. Its translation is CASSLGQGAEADTEAFF.

The V and J genes are TRBV7-9 and TRBJ1-1, with D hard to call. The germline gives CDR1 SEHNR, CDR2 FQNEAQ (reference sequence). V lost 1 base, J lost 8 bases, and 8 bases lay in between. The CDR3 runs 12 residues. The CDR3 DNA reads TGTGCCAGCAGCTTAGTCGACAAAGAAGCTTTCTTT. Its translation is CASSLVDKEAFF.

The chain links TRBV7-9 to TRBJ1-1; TRBD1 is a possible D gene (5 bases). The V end lost 1 base, the J end lost 1 base, and 16 bases lay between the germline ends. The germline CDR1 and CDR2 sequences are SEHNR and FQNEAQ (reference sequence). The CDR3 has 17 residues. The DNA for the CDR3 is TGTGCCAGCAGCTTAGTTGGGGGTGGGCCGTCGAACACTGAAGCTTTCTTT. It specifies CASSLVGGGPSNTEAFF.

This CDR3 is CASRSLLRDRDQQPQHF. For the CDR3, the DNA is TGTGCCAGTAGATCGCTTCTCCGGGACAGGGATCAACAGCCCCAGCATTTT. V usage is TRBV19 and J usage is TRBJ1-5; 9 bases match TRBD1. The CDR3 consists of 17 residues. Germline V CDR1 and CDR2: LNHDA, SQIVND (reference sequence). The V and J ends lost 6 bases and 7 bases, in that order; junction bases with no gene match: 16.

This sequence joins TRBV5-6 and TRBJ1-2; D not resolved. Between the trimmed V and J ends, which lost 2 bases and 8 bases, there was a span of 13 bases. The germline CDR1 and CDR2 sequences are SGHDT and YYEEEE. The CDR3 has 13 residues. CDR3 sequence: CASSFPAPKGYTF. The CDR3 DNA follows: TGTGCCAGCAGCTTCCCGGCTCCTAAGGGCTACACCTTC.

This clone came up a few times. V is TRBV7-8 and J is TRBJ1-5, with unresolved D. The CDR3 spans 14 residues. Germline assignment: CDR1 SGHVS and CDR2 FQNEAQ. Trimming shortened V by 1 base and J by 6 bases, and 10 bases separated the two germline ends. The CDR3 loop is CASSLVPLTQPQHF. DNA of the CDR3: TGTGCCAGCAGCTTAGTCCCATTGACTCAGCCCCAGCATTTT.

The genes are TRBV30 and TRBJ2-7, with a possible D match to TRBD1 (6 bases). Germline lookup yields CDR1 GTSNPN and CDR2 SVGIG (reference sequence). The CDR3 extends over 15 amino acids. Trimming took off 3 bases at V and 3 bases at J, with 18 bases between the two ends. DNA of the CDR3: TGTGCCTGGAGCGCCCCAGGGGCGAAAATCTACGAGCAGTACTTC. This translates into CAWSAPGAKIYEQYF. The full variable domain, its missing parts supplied by reference TRBV30 and TRBJ2-7, is SQTIHQWPATLVQPVGSPLSLECTVEGTSNPNLYWYRQAAGRGLQLLFYSVGIGQISSEVPQNLSASRPQDRQFILSSKKLLLSDSGFYLCAWSAPGAKIYEQYFGPGTRLTVT.

A single count supports this clone. The V call is TRBV21-1, the J call TRBJ1-3. TRBV21-1 is flagged as a pseudogene. CDR3 length: 18 amino acids. The DNA for the CDR3 is TGTGCCAGCACCCCCTGCCCCTTGGTCGGGGGACCGGGAAACACCATATATTTT. Translation gives CASTPCPLVGGPGNTIYF.

The chain is built from TRBV11-2 and TRBJ1-1; D call uncertain. The germline CDR1 and CDR2 sequences are SGHAT and FQNNGV. V was pared by 0 bases and J by 2 bases, with 10 bases between. This CDR3 region has 15 residues. CDR3 nucleotide sequence: TGTGCCAGCAGCTTAGAAGGACGGGCCAACACTGAAGCTTTCTTT. This translates into CASSLEGRANTEAFF.

V and J are TRBV7-2 and TRBJ2-7; D is possibly TRBD1 (6 bases). Germline V gene lookup returns CDR1 SGHTA and CDR2 FQGNSA. V lost 3 bases, J lost 2 bases, and 11 bases lay in between. The length of the CDR3 is 14 residues. DNA for the CDR3: TGTGCCAGCAGCTTCACAGGGTACCCCTACGAGCAGTACTTC. This translates into CASSFTGYPYEQYF.

The rearrangement uses TRBV2 and TRBJ2-1; the match to TRBD2 covers 13 bases. The length of the CDR3 is 15 residues. V lost 6 bases and J lost 9; bases outside the gene matches: 8. Germline assignment: CDR1 SNHLY and CDR2 FYNNEI. Here the CDR3 DNA reads TGTGCCAGCAGACCTACTAGCGGGGGGGTGGTTGAGCAGTTCTTC. Translation gives CASRPTSGGVVEQFF.

This rearrangement joins TRBV6-5 to TRBJ1-4; D remains ambiguous. Trimming took 4 bases from V and 8 from J, leaving 11 bases between them. This CDR3 has 13 residues. The V gene's germline CDR1 is MNHEY and CDR2 SVGAGI. The CDR3 DNA reads TGTGCCAGCAGTTCCCGCCCCAGGGAAAAACTGTTTTTT. This codes for CASSSRPREKLFF.